This is a list of T cell receptor beta chains from one sample in a study of T-cell reconstitution after alpha-beta-depleted transplantation in children. Via MiXCR, TCRdb re-called the PCR reads, giving one row per CDR3 protein. The sample shows 250,000 or so distinct CDR3 sequences, approximately 8% of them seen only once. The sample was PBMCs, mostly from graft donor cells, taken 180 days after TCRalphabeta/CD19-depleted stem cell transplant. These receptors all stem from a male patient younger than 18 who had a stem cell transplant for acute lymphoblastic leukemia, so the T cells may come from the graft donor. Each CDR3 is given with its conserved first and last residue. Each record gives: V gene, CDR3 protein.

V gene: TRBV12-3/TRBV12-4
CDR3 protein: CASIRVGGKTEAFF

V gene: TRBV7-2
CDR3 protein: CASSTGLYEQYF

V gene: TRBV20-1
CDR3 protein: CSAQSGGNTDTQYF

V gene: TRBV5-1
CDR3 protein: CASSLVVAGGFNEQFF

V gene: TRBV7-6
CDR3 protein: CASSLARSGVQETQYF

V gene: TRBV10-3
CDR3 protein: CAVWTGGAEQYF

V gene: TRBV5-1
CDR3 protein: CASSSPSLSAGVGETQYF

V gene: TRBV12-3/TRBV12-4
CDR3 protein: CASSGGWEQFF

V gene: TRBV24-1
CDR3 protein: CATSDSRGAPSSYNEQFF

V gene: TRBV6-5
CDR3 protein: CASSYSRTGGYEQYF

V gene: TRBV12-5
CDR3 protein: CASGLVLLAGGNNEQFF

V gene: TRBV18
CDR3 protein: CASSFPGQPATAFF

V gene: TRBV11-2
CDR3 protein: CASSLDWQGSYEQYF

V gene: TRBV7-2
CDR3 protein: CASSSSGGSEQYF

V gene: TRBV2
CDR3 protein: CASSSRTTGHQETQYF

V gene: TRBV5-1
CDR3 protein: CASKPTSGGSTQYF

V gene: TRBV5-1
CDR3 protein: CASSPQNTGELFF

V gene: TRBV4-2
CDR3 protein: CASSQAEGQPQHF

V gene: TRBV18
CDR3 protein: CASSPTDRQLGDYTF

V gene: TRBV27
CDR3 protein: CASRGQGGLNTGELFF

V gene: TRBV5-1
CDR3 protein: CASSLAASPVQETQYF

V gene: TRBV7-3
CDR3 protein: CASSGTSGKPPYNEQFF

V gene: TRBV7-8
CDR3 protein: CASSPLGSTDTQYF

V gene: TRBV10-3
CDR3 protein: CAISTDGFTGELFF

V gene: TRBV7-9
CDR3 protein: CASSLPEHPQNTGELFF

V gene: TRBV12-3/TRBV12-4
CDR3 protein: CASSSQGARSEQYF

V gene: TRBV7-9
CDR3 protein: CASSYNEQFF

V gene: TRBV7-2
CDR3 protein: CASTSGGYEQYF

V gene: TRBV6-1
CDR3 protein: CASSESPPGGGYEQYF

V gene: TRBV12-3/TRBV12-4
CDR3 protein: CASSFSSGRAVTGELFF

V gene: TRBV18
CDR3 protein: CASSPAGTLNTGELFF

V gene: TRBV29-1
CDR3 protein: CSVRRQGNTEAFF

V gene: TRBV29-1
CDR3 protein: CSGGWGQGTGELFF

V gene: TRBV28
CDR3 protein: CASSPPTASYEQYF

V gene: TRBV12-3/TRBV12-4
CDR3 protein: CASSLGGGAVTDTQYF

V gene: TRBV12-3/TRBV12-4
CDR3 protein: CASSLDSSYEPYF

V gene: TRBV28
CDR3 protein: CASSTGQGISYEQYF

V gene: TRBV5-1
CDR3 protein: CASSREALGVTDTQYF

V gene: TRBV6-1
CDR3 protein: CASTAGQGSYGYTF

V gene: TRBV24-1
CDR3 protein: CATSDSLFWAEAFF

V gene: TRBV5-1
CDR3 protein: CASSLGRASSYNEQFF

V gene: TRBV12-3/TRBV12-4
CDR3 protein: CASSWAGRADTQYF

V gene: TRBV20-1
CDR3 protein: CSAVGSTSYEQYF

V gene: TRBV9
CDR3 protein: CASSARTGGVDGYTF

V gene: TRBV28
CDR3 protein: CASSFTGTGPYSGANVLTF

V gene: TRBV29-1
CDR3 protein: CSVRDTEAFF

V gene: TRBV5-6
CDR3 protein: CASSLRAGTDTQYF

V gene: TRBV29-1
CDR3 protein: CSVEQGKEDGYTF

V gene: TRBV29-1
CDR3 protein: CSVRGARGHQETQYF

V gene: TRBV4-2
CDR3 protein: CASSQGTRGTGANVLTF

V gene: TRBV29-1
CDR3 protein: CSVDGERDTQYF

V gene: TRBV20-1
CDR3 protein: CSARGSAYEQYF

V gene: TRBV25-1
CDR3 protein: CASSESGRDNSPLHF

V gene: TRBV10-3
CDR3 protein: CAIKAGGEQYF

V gene: TRBV3-1
CDR3 protein: CASSLRAGQHTGELFF